This record covers a single T cell receptor beta chain. The authors ran a second PCR of roughly 6 to 12 cycles using a sample-barcoded 5' primer and a J-beta primer mix. TCRdb redid the calling of the 5' RACE reads with MiXCR, one entry per CDR3 protein. The sample carries 1.5 million to 2 million distinct CDR3 sequences, 49% recorded once. The germline V and J ends were trimmed by 5 bases and 6 bases, with 18 bases remaining between them. This CDR3 region has 14 residues. Germline V lookup: CDR1 DFQATT, CDR2 SNEGSKA (reference sequence). The data were taken from a study of blood T cells in healthy people across ages.

Sequencing was performed on blood. The V and J genes are TRBV20-1 and TRBJ2-3; D tentatively fits TRBD1 or TRBD2 (6 bases each). This sequence originates from a middle-aged woman in good health. Here the CDR3 reads CSAEGGGARDTQYF. In nucleotides, the CDR3 is TGCAGTGCTGAGGGGGGTGGGGCGAGGGATACGCAGTATTTT.